This entry lists 2 T cell receptor beta chains sequenced from one sample in a study of human T cells and chemical hapten exposure. Described time point: pre-sensitization, week 0. Treatment in this sample: therapeutic diphenylcyclopropenone sensitization with weekly scalp DPC. TCRdb called the RACE reads again in MiXCR, with one record for every CDR3 protein. The sample comprises 300,000 to 450,000 distinct CDR3 sequences, approximately 5.1% of which are singletons, and 2.5% to 3% rests with the top ten. This sample comprised whole blood, obtained in connection with sensitization to the hapten diphenylcyclopropenone (DPC). The origin of the receptors is a woman aged 45 to 65 with alopecia areata. Some clones in this sample may be carry-over from other donors' samples.

This clonotype was recorded many times. The CDR3 DNA follows: TGCAGTGCTAGGCCCGGAGCAGGCACAGATACGCAGTATTTT. Translation: CSARPGAGTDTQYF. The chain uses TRBV20-1 and TRBJ2-3; no firm D call. Germline CDR1 is DFQATT and CDR2 is SNEGSKA (reference sequence). V gave up 3 bases and J gave up 1 base, with 11 bases separating them. The CDR3 covers 14 residues.

V and J are TRBV5-6 and TRBJ1-1, with D uncertain. The V end was cut by 0 bases, the J end by 0 bases, with 15 bases between. Germline CDR1 reads SGHDT; CDR2 reads YYEEEE. The CDR3 spans 17 residues. CDR3 residues: CASSLARLAFMNTEAFF. Written as DNA, the CDR3 is TGTGCCAGCAGCTTGGCCAGGCTAGCGTTCATGAACACTGAAGCTTTCTTT.